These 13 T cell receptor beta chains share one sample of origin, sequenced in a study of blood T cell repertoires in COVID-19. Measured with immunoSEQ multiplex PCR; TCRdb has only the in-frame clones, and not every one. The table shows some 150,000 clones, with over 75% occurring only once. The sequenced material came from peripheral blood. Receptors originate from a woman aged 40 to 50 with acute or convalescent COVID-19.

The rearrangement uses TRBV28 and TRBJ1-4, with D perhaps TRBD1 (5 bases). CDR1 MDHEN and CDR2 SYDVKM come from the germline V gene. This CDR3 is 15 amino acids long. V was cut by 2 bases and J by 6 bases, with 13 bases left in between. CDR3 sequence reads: CASSLPGRFDEKLFF. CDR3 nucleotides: TGTGCCAGCAGTTTACCAGGGCGTTTTGATGAAAAACTGTTTTTT.

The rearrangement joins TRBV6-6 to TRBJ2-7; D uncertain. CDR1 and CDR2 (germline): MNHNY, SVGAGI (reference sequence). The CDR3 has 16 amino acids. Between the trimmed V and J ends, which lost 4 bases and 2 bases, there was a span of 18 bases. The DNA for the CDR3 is TGTGCCAGCAGTTCCTCACTTCAGGATTCAGCCTACGAGCAGTACTTC. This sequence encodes CASSSSLQDSAYEQYF.

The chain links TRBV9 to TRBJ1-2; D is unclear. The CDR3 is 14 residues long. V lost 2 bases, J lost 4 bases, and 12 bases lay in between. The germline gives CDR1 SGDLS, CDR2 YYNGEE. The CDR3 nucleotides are TGTGCCAGCAGCGTCGGGGATTGGAGCTATGGCTACACCTTC. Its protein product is CASSVGDWSYGYTF.

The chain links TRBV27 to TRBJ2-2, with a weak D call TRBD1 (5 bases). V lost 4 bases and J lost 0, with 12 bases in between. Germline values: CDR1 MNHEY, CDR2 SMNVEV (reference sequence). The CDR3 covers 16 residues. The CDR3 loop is CASSSRVAANTGELFF. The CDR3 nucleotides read TGTGCCAGCAGTTCCAGGGTAGCAGCGAACACCGGGGAGCTGTTTTTT.

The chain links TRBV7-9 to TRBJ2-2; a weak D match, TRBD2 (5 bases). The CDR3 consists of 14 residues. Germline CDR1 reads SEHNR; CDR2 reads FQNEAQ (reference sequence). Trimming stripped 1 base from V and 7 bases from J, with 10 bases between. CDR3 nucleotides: TGTGCCAGCAGCTTAGTAGGAGGAGACGGGGAGCTGTTTTTT. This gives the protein CASSLVGGDGELFF.

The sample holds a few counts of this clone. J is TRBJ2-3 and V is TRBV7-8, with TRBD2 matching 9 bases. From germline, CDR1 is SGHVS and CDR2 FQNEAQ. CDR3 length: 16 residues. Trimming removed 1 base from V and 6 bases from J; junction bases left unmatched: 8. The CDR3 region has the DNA TGTGCCAGCAGCTTAGTCTCTAGCGGGAAGGCGGATACGCAGTATTTT. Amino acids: CASSLVSSGKADTQYF.

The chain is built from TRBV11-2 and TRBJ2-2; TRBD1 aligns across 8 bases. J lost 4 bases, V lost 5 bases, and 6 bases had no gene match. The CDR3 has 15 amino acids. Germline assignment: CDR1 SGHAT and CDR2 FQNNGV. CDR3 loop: CASSPRQGTTGELFF. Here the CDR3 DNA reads TGTGCCAGCAGCCCCCGACAGGGGACCACCGGGGAGCTGTTTTTT. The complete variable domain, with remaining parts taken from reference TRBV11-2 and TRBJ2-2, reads EAGVAQSPRYKIIEKRQSVAFWCNPISGHATLYWYQQILGQGPKLLIQFQNNGVVDDSQLPKDRFSAERLKGVDSTLKIQPAKLEDSAVYLCASSPRQGTTGELFFGEGSRLTVL.

The CDR3 coding sequence is TGTGCCAGCAGCCCACAGGGGGGGGCCACTGAAGCTTTCTTT. It specifies CASSPQGGATEAFF. This sequence joins TRBV11-2 and TRBJ1-1; 8 bases are a match to TRBD1. V shed 5 bases, J shed 4 bases, and the junction held 6 bases outside the gene matches. Germline CDR1 SGHAT, CDR2 FQNNGV. The CDR3 is 14 amino acids.

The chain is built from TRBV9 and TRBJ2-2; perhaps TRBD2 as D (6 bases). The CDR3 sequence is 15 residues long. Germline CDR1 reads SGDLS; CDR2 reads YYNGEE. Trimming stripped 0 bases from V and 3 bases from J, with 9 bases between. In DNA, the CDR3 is TGTGCCAGCAGCGTAGTCGGGGGATACACCGGGGAGCTGTTTTTT. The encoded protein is CASSVVGGYTGELFF.

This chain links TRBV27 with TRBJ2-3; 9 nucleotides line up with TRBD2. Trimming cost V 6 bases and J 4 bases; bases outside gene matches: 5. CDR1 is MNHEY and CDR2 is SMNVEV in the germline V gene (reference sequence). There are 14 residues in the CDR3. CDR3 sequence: CASRGGGAPDTQYF. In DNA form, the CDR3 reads TGTGCCAGCAGAGGCGGGGGGGCCCCAGATACGCAGTATTTT.

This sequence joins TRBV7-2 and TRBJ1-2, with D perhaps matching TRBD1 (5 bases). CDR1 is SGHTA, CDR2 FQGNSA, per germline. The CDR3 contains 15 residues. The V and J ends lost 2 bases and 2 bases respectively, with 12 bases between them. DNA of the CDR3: TGTGCCAGCAGCTTAAGGTCAAGACAGAACTATGGCTACACCTTC. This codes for CASSLRSRQNYGYTF. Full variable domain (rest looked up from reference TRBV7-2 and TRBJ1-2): GAGVSQSPSNKVTEKGKDVELRCDPISGHTALYWYRQSLGQGLEFLIYFQGNSAPDKSGLPSDRFSAERTGGSVSTLTIQRTQQEDSAVYLCASSLRSRQNYGYTFGSGTRLTVV.

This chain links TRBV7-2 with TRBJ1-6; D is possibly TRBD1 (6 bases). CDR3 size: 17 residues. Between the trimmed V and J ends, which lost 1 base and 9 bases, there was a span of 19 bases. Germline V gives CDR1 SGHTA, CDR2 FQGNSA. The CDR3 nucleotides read TGTGCCAGCAGCTTAGTATTGGGCGGGGGGCCGGTTTCACCCCTCCACTTT. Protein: CASSLVLGGGPVSPLHF. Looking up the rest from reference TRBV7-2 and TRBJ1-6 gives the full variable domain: GAGVSQSPSNKVTEKGKDVELRCDPISGHTALYWYRQSLGQGLEFLIYFQGNSAPDKSGLPSDRFSAERTGGSVSTLTIQRTQQEDSAVYLCASSLVLGGGPVSPLHFGNGTRLTVT.

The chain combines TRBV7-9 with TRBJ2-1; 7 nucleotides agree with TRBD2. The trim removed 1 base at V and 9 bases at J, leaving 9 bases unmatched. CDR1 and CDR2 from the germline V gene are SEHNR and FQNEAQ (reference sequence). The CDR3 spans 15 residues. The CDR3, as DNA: TGTGCCAGCAGCTTAGAGTTGCGGGAGCTTTTTGAGCAGTTCTTC. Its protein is CASSLELRELFEQFF.